This TCR beta chain was retrieved from a study of T-cell reconstitution after alpha-beta-depleted transplantation in children. General study points: About two months after transplant, alpha-beta T cells reportedly came from several hundred expanded graft clones. T-cell counts and diversity at one year post-transplant came mainly from newly produced T cells. Elevated TCRbeta diversity at day 60 was traced, in some patients, to surviving recipient T cells and thymic progenitors.

Unique molecular identifiers were used in preparing the TCRbeta library. TCRdb used MiXCR to reprocess the PCR reads, holding one entry per CDR3 protein. This sample has about 980,000 distinct CDR3 sequences; under 30% occur once, and the top ten carry 28%. This clonotype was counted only a few times. Its antigen is unidentified. V shed 8 bases and J 5 bases; nucleotides not matched to a gene: 3. This CDR3 is 13 amino acids long. CDR1 SNHLY and CDR2 FYNNEI come from the germline V gene. The receptor was isolated from a boy in the first two years of life who had a stem cell transplant for SCID, so the T cells may come from the graft donor. Specimen: PBMCs, mostly from graft donor cells, collected 360 days after TCRalphabeta/CD19-depleted stem cell transplant. The chain links TRBV2 to TRBJ2-2; 9 bases are shared with TRBD2. The CDR3 loop reads CASAGGRTGELFF. DNA of the CDR3: TGTGCCAGCGCGGGGGGGCGGACCGGGGAGCTGTTTTTT.